This T cell receptor beta chain emerged from a study of Graves' ophthalmopathy and Graves' hyperthyroidism. Pregnant or lactating patients and those with other autoimmune diseases or uncontrolled infections were excluded. Sampling about 10 ml of fresh peripheral blood provided the PBMCs. The study's findings and limits: Blood also contained most of the expanded thyroid clonotypes above 0.001 frequency.

This clonotype was counted many times. Its antigen is not identified. Deletions cut 3 bases from V and 3 bases from J, with 3 bases between. Germline lookup yields CDR1 LNHNV and CDR2 YYDKDF (reference sequence). The CDR3 totals 12 residues. Amplification of TCR beta CDR3 regions used RNA transcripts. Second-round multiplex PCR came after first-round RT-PCR with HTBI primers. From the multiplex PCR reads, TCRdb called clonotypes with MiXCR, one entry per CDR3 protein. The sample lists about 400,000 distinct CDR3 sequences; approximately 15% were seen once. The chain carries TRBV15 and TRBJ1-5; D unresolved. The sequence derives from a woman aged 18-30 years with stable Graves' hyperthyroidism. Material for sequencing was peripheral blood. CDR3 region: CATSSINQPQHF. For the CDR3, the DNA is TGTGCCACCAGCAGTATCAATCAGCCCCAGCATTTT.